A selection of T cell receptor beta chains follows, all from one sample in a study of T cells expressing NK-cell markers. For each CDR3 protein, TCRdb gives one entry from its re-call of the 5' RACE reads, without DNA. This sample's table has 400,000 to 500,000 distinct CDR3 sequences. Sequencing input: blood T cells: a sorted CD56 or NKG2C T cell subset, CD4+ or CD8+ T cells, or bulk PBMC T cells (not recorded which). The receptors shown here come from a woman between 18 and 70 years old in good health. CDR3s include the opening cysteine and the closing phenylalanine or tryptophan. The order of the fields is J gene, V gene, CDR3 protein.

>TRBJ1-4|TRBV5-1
CASSLGTEQGKLFF
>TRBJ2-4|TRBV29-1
CSVEPGENIQYF
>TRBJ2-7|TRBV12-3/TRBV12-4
CASTLSGLLYEQYF
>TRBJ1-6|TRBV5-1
CASSLGDSRDSPLHF
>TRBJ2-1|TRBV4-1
CASSLDLAGGPLNEQFF
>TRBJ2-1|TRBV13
CASSSLTSGEQFF
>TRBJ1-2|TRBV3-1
CASSDTKGRVSFLTF
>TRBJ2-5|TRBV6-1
CATHNSGDARETQYF
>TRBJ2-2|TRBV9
CASSVEVVRFAGELFF
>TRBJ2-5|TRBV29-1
CSVLQAGETQYF
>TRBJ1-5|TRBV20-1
CSARDAGQGVNQPQHF
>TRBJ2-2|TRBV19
CASRIGQRPNTGELFF
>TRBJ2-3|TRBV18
CASSRSAGPGDTQYF
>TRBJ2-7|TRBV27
CASSSGSSSYEQYF
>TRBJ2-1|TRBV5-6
CASSLKRRSSYNEQFF
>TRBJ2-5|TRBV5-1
CASSLVGQETQYF
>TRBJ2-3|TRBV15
CATTKASLSADTQYF
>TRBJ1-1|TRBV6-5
CASSYGQGEAFF
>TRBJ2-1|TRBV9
CASSPRAAGRYNEQFF
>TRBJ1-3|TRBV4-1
CASSRSTGVGNTIYF
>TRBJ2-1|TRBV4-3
CASSQVAGAMGPYNEQFF
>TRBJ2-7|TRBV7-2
CASSSRVAGASTYEQYF
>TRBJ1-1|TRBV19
CANLDRVEAFF
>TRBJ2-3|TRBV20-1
CSARDAGGPSDTQYF
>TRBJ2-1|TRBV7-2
CASSLGSASENEQFF
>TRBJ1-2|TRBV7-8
CASSQRGGTTRYGYTF
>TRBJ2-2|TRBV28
CASSSPWTGNTGELFF
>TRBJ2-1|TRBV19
CASSLQGGPYYNEQFF
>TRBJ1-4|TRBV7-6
CASSPIGRATNEKLFF
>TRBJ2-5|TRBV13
CASSSSQRDSQYQETQYF
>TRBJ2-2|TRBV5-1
CASRNGGGGANTGELFF
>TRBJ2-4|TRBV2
CATCGGEVNIQYF
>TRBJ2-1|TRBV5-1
CASSLVGANEQFF
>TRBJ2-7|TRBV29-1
CSVCPGGPHEQYF
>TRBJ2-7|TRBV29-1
CSVPGGRAYEQYF
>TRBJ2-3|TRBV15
CATGSFPDTQYF
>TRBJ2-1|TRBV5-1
CASSLGDGTNYNEQFF
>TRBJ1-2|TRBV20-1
CSASGVGGYTF
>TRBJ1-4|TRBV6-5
CASSYEAATNEKLFF
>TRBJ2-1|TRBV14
CASSRVSARNNEQFF
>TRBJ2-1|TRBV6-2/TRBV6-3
CASSYALNYNEQFF
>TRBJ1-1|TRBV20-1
CSARGGEGLSEAFF
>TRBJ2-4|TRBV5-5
CASRTGVGAKNIQYF
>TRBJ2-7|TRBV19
CASSTQGAYEQYF
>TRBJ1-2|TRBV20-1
CSARDLKTGDYYTF
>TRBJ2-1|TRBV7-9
CASSLQSPGPYCNEQFF
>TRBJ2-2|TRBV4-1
CASSIRTSGDHTGELFF
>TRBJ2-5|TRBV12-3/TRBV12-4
CASTPIWAQETQYF
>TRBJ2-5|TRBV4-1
CASSRTGGYQETQYF
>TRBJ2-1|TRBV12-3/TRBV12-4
CASSLRVGRANEQFF